This T cell receptor (beta chain) appears in the sequencing data of a study of cytomegalovirus exposure and HLA in healthy donors. This CDR3 region has 14 residues. CDR1 is MNHEY, CDR2 SVGAGI, per germline. The germline V and J ends were trimmed by 8 bases and 3 bases, with 14 bases remaining between them. This clone was observed a few times. This specimen includes other DNA sequences encoding the same CDR3. Amplification used 60 Vbeta primers and 13 Jbeta primers. Method: immunoSEQ multiplex PCR; TCRdb's copy keeps in-frame clones and lacks some. The sample includes some 190,000 clones, roughly 87% seen only once; the top ten take roughly 1.4%.

Sequenced: PBMCs. This rearrangement joins TRBV6-5 to TRBJ2-1; a possible D gene is TRBD1 (6 bases). The clonotype was recovered from a man aged 40-50 years in good health and CMV-seronegative. In DNA, the CDR3 is TGTGCCAGCGGGGGCGGAGGCCTCTACAATGAGCAGTTCTTC. Its translation: CASGGGGLYNEQFF.